This TCR beta chain is from a study of early T cells in non-severe SARS-CoV-2 infection. Study-level background: The study sequenced bulk RNA from unsorted whole blood, with chains unpaired.

The library protocol tagged individual cDNA molecules with unique molecular identifiers. TCRdb called the 5' RACE reads again in MiXCR, with one record for every CDR3 protein. Of approximately 71,000 distinct CDR3 sequences in the sample, roughly 13% were seen once. Trimming took off 2 bases at V and 4 bases at J, with 9 bases between the two ends. The CDR3 extends over 14 amino acids. CDR1 and CDR2 (germline): MNHEY, SVGEGT. Study-wide results and limits: Anti-spike CD8 responses were favored by VDJdb matching, which missed private and CD4 specificities.

This clonotype was recorded a few times. Antigen: not known. Sequencing input: whole blood. The V gene is TRBV6-2 or TRBV6-3, the J gene TRBJ1-5; tentatively, D is TRBD1 (5 bases). This TCR derives from an adult who was a healthcare worker with PCR-confirmed SARS-CoV-2 infection or an uninfected control (not recorded which). The CDR3 DNA reads as TGTGCCAGCAGTTACAGGGGTCGGAATCAGCCCCAGCATTTT. Its translation: CASSYRGRNQPQHF.